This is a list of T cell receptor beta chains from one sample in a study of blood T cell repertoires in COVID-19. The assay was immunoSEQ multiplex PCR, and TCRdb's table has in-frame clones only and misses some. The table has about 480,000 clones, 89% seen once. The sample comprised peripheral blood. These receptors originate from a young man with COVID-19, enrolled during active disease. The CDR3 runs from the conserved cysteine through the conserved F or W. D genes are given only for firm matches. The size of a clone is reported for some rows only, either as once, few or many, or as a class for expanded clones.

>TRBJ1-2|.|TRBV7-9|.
CASSLGPPSYGYTF
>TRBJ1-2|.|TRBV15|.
CATSSDSDGYTF
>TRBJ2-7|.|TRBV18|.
CASSPPGLTTYEQYF
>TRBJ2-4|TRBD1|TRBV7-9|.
CASRATGGAKNIQYF
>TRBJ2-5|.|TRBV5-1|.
CASSFQIQETQYF
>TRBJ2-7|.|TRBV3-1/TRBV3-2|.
CASSLPRQDFGEQYF
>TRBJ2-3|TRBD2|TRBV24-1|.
CATSEPTSGGADTQYF
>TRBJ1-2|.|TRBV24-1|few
CATRGGGRGEGYTF
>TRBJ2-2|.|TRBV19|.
CASSPAQFFGELFF
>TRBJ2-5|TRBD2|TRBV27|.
CASSLSSGGLQETQYF
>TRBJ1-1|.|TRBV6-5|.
CASTLTVNTEAFF
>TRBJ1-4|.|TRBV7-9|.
CASSLVIGKTNEKLFF
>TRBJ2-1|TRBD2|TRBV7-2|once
CASSFAGGSYNEQFF
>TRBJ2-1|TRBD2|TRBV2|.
CASRLAGGNNEQFF
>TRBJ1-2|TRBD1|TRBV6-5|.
CASSQSPTGEDGYTF
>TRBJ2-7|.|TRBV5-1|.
CASSFGGLTYEQYF
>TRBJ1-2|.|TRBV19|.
CASTVRGIDGYTF
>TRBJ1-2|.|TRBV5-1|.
CASSTDNDYGYTF
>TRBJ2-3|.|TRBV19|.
CASSMLPLPGTDTQYF
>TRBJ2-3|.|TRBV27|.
CASSLDKDTQYF
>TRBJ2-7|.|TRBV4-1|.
CASSQRITGTIPYEQYF
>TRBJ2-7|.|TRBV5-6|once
CASSPMEARFSYEQYF